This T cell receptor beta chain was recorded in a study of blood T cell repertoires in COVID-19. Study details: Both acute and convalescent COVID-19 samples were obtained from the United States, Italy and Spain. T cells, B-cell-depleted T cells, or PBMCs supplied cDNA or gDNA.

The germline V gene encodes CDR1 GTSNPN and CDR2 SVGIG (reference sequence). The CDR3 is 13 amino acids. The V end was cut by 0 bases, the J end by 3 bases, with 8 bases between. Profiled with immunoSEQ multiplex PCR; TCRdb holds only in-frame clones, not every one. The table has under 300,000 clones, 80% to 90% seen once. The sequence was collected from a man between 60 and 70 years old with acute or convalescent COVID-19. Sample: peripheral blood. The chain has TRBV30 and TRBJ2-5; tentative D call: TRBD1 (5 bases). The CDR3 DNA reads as TGTGCCTGGAGTGTACAGGTCAAAGAGACCCAGTACTTC. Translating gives CAWSVQVKETQYF.